The 18 T cell receptor beta chains below were found in one sample sequenced in a study of T cell changes during pregnancy in multiple sclerosis. Generated by immunoSEQ multiplex PCR, the TCRdb table keeps only in-frame clones and is missing some. The sample gives some 40,000 clones, about 90% of which show up once; roughly 4.5% is in the top ten. Sequences were derived from peripheral blood, sampled in the second trimester of pregnancy. The receptors originated from a female donor in good health, enrolled as a control in a pregnancy study.

This chain uses TRBV18 with TRBJ1-5; no reliable D call. Germline CDR1 KGHSH, CDR2 LQKENI. The CDR3 runs to 13 residues. The V gene lost 1 base and the J gene lost 3 bases, with 4 bases spanning the gap. The CDR3 reads CASSPLVNQPQHF. The DNA of the CDR3 is TGTGCCAGCTCACCACTCGTCAATCAGCCCCAGCATTTT.

This chain joins TRBV19 and TRBJ1-2, with D possibly TRBD1 on 5 matching bases. The CDR3 covers 15 residues. Germline V lookup: CDR1 LNHDA, CDR2 SQIVND (reference sequence). Trimming shortened V by 1 base and J by 2 bases, and 11 bases separated the two germline ends. CDR3 sequence reads: CASSIAARENYGYTF. The CDR3 region has the DNA TGTGCCAGTAGTATAGCGGCCAGGGAAAACTATGGCTACACCTTC.

This clone was recorded only once. This chain uses TRBV5-1 with TRBJ2-1, with D possibly matching TRBD2 (5 bases). The CDR3 has 13 amino acids. Germline V gene lookup returns CDR1 SGHRS and CDR2 YFSETQ. Trimming removed 5 bases from V and 11 bases from J, with 17 bases in between. The CDR3, as DNA: TGCGCCAGCAGAATACCGGGAATCGATAAGCAGTTCTTC. It translates to CASRIPGIDKQFF.

J is TRBJ1-5 and V is TRBV5-1; D unresolved. Germline V gene sequence: CDR1 SGHRS, CDR2 YFSETQ. V was clipped by 0 bases and J by 4 bases, with 8 bases between them. This CDR3 has 14 amino acids. The DNA for the CDR3 is TGCGCCAGCAGCTTGGGGGCAGAAAATCAGCCCCAGCATTTT. Protein product: CASSLGAENQPQHF. Full variable domain (remainder filled in from reference TRBV5-1 and TRBJ1-5): KAGVTQTPRYLIKTRGQQVTLSCSPISGHRSVSWYQQTPGQGLQFLFEYFSETQRNKGNFPGRFSGRQFSNSRSEMNVSTLELGDSALYLCASSLGAENQPQHFGDGTRLSIL.

This chain uses TRBV30 with TRBJ2-1, with 11 bases lining up with TRBD2. Germline V CDR1 and CDR2: GTSNPN, SVGIG (reference sequence). V was pared by 2 bases and J by 3 bases, with 6 bases of the junction left unmatched. The CDR3 consists of 16 residues. CDR3 in amino acids: CAWSRILAGDYNEQFF. The CDR3 DNA is TGTGCCTGGAGTCGTATACTAGCGGGGGACTACAATGAGCAGTTCTTC.

CDR3 residues: CASRKTGANGELFF. The CDR3 nucleotides read TGTGCCAGCAGAAAGACAGGGGCCAACGGGGAGCTGTTTTTT. This rearrangement joins TRBV25-1 to TRBJ2-2, with 8 bases identical to TRBD1. The V and J ends lost 6 bases and 7 bases, in that order; junction bases with no gene match: 7. Germline assignment: CDR1 MGHDK and CDR2 SYGVNS. CDR3 length equals 14 residues.

The chain carries TRBV5-1 and TRBJ2-1, with D tentatively TRBD2 (6 bases). V was pared by 0 bases and J by 4 bases, with 11 bases between. This CDR3 spans 15 amino acids. Germline lookup yields CDR1 SGHRS and CDR2 YFSETQ. The CDR3 spells CASSLAGGEYNEQFF. The CDR3, as DNA: TGCGCCAGCAGCTTGGCCGGCGGGGAGTACAATGAGCAGTTCTTC.

The V and J genes are TRBV19 and TRBJ2-7; D may be TRBD1 (5 bases). This CDR3 spans 15 amino acids. Trimming took 5 bases from V and 7 from J, leaving 21 bases between them. Germline CDR1 reads LNHDA; CDR2 reads SQIVND (reference sequence). The DNA for the CDR3 is TGTGCCAGTAGTGACCCCGGACAAACTCTTGGGGAGCAGTACTTC. Translated, it gives CASSDPGQTLGEQYF.

In its sample, this clone was seen once. V is TRBV7-8 and J is TRBJ1-2; 7 positions agree with TRBD1. The CDR3 runs 16 residues. The J segment lost 3 bases and the V segment lost 4 bases, leaving 11 bases of the junction unmatched. Germline V gives CDR1 SGHVS, CDR2 FQNEAQ. The CDR3 here is CASSSPPTGWDYGYTF. CDR3 in DNA: TGTGCCAGCAGCTCTCCGCCGACAGGGTGGGACTATGGCTACACCTTC.

The chain carries TRBV2 and TRBJ1-1; D gene uncertain. The CDR3 sequence is 13 residues long. V shed 3 bases and J shed 0 bases, with 5 bases lying between them. Germline CDR1 and CDR2: SNHLY and FYNNEI. The CDR3 sequence is CASSERVNTEAFF. For the CDR3, the DNA is TGTGCCAGCAGTGAGCGGGTGAACACTGAAGCTTTCTTT.

CDR3 sequence reads: CASSVGQGVNYEQYF. CDR3 bases: TGTGCCAGCAGTGTCGGACAGGGGGTGAACTACGAGCAGTACTTC. The chain combines TRBV6-1 with TRBJ2-7; 10 positions match TRBD1. V shed 4 bases and J 3 bases; nucleotides not matched to a gene: 6. CDR3 length: 15 amino acids. In germline, CDR1 is MNHNS, CDR2 SASEGT.

The chain is built from TRBV4-3 and TRBJ1-1; D is undetermined. This CDR3 spans 14 amino acids. V dropped 1 base and J dropped 2 bases, with 8 bases sitting between them. From germline, CDR1 is LGHNA and CDR2 YSLEER. CDR3 sequence: CASSQGTPNTEAFF. Written as DNA, the CDR3 is TGCGCCAGCAGCCAAGGTACACCCAACACTGAAGCTTTCTTT.

The chain couples TRBV10-2 to TRBJ1-5; D is uncertain. The CDR3 is made up of 17 amino acids. CDR1 WSHSY and CDR2 SAAADI come from the germline V gene. V dropped 0 bases and J dropped 6 bases, with 18 bases sitting between them. CDR3 sequence (DNA): TGCGCCAGCAGTGAGTCTAATTTTGCTCCTGGGCTTCAGCCCCAGCATTTT. It codes for CASSESNFAPGLQPQHF.

The V and J genes are TRBV5-1 and TRBJ2-1, with 7 bases matching TRBD1. The CDR3 is made up of 16 amino acids. V lost 4 bases and J lost 4; bases outside the gene matches: 11. In germline, CDR1 is SGHRS, CDR2 YFSETQ. The CDR3 sequence: CASSRIGGQLYNEQFF. The DNA of the CDR3 is TGCGCCAGCAGCCGGATAGGGGGACAGCTATACAATGAGCAGTTCTTC.

This rearrangement joins TRBV5-4 to TRBJ2-7; possibly TRBD1 for D (6 bases). CDR1 and CDR2 (germline): SGHNT, YYREEE (reference sequence). V shed 4 bases and J shed 5 bases, with 13 bases lying between them. This CDR3 contains 13 residues. The CDR3 sequence is CASSRGQRNEQYF. CDR3 in DNA: TGTGCCAGCAGCCGTGGACAGAGGAACGAGCAGTACTTC.

This chain uses TRBV6-6 with TRBJ2-7; 8 positions match TRBD1. Germline V gene sequence: CDR1 MNHNY, CDR2 SVGAGI (reference sequence). V shed 2 bases, J shed 6 bases, and the junction held 12 bases outside the gene matches. The CDR3 runs to 16 residues. For the CDR3, the DNA is TGTGCCAGCAGTTACAATTCGGGACAGGTTTTAGTCGAGCAGTACTTC. Protein: CASSYNSGQVLVEQYF.

The CDR3 loop is CASSLTANSYNEQFF. The CDR3 coding sequence is TGCGCCAGCAGCTTGACAGCAAACTCCTACAATGAGCAGTTCTTC. This chain links TRBV5-1 with TRBJ2-1; unclear D gene. Germline loops: CDR1 SGHRS, CDR2 YFSETQ. The CDR3 loop spans 15 amino acids. Trimming took off 1 base at V and 0 bases at J, with 8 bases between the two ends.

The V gene is TRBV4-3, the J gene TRBJ2-1; possibly TRBD2 for D (7 bases). V was clipped by 4 bases and J by 8 bases, with 12 bases between them. CDR1 LGHNA and CDR2 YSLEER come from the germline V gene. CDR3 length: 13 residues. CDR3 nucleotide sequence: TGCGCCAGCAGCCTTTGGGAGGGGGATGAGCAGTTCTTC. Its protein is CASSLWEGDEQFF.